Listed below are T cell receptor beta chains from one sample, sequenced in a study of blood T cell repertoires in COVID-19. Sequenced by immunoSEQ multiplex PCR; TCRdb stores in-frame clones only, minus some. The sample shows about 27,000 clones, around 65% of them seen only once. Sequencing was carried out using peripheral blood. The receptors originated from a man aged 60 to 69 with active or convalescent COVID-19. CDR3s include the opening cysteine and the closing phenylalanine or tryptophan. D genes are given only for firm matches.

V gene: TRBV5-1; D gene: .; CDR3 protein: CASSLDRALGNTIYF
V gene: TRBV6-5; D gene: TRBD1; CDR3 protein: CASSYRTGGEAFF
V gene: TRBV12-3/TRBV12-4; D gene: .; CDR3 protein: CASTPRGTDTQYF
V gene: TRBV7-2; D gene: .; CDR3 protein: CASSSFPDRTKPYNEQFF
V gene: TRBV2; D gene: TRBD1; CDR3 protein: CASSERTGDNSPLHF
V gene: TRBV6-4; D gene: TRBD1; CDR3 protein: CASSPRTGGIYGYTF
V gene: TRBV11-3; D gene: .; CDR3 protein: CASSLVSGDSPLHF
V gene: TRBV3-1/TRBV3-2; D gene: .; CDR3 protein: CASSPRDFQETQYF
V gene: TRBV4-1; D gene: TRBD2; CDR3 protein: CASSPPPSGRAGEQFF
V gene: TRBV4-1; D gene: TRBD1; CDR3 protein: CASSLRDRENTEAFF
V gene: TRBV6-5; D gene: .; CDR3 protein: CASSPTGTYGYTF
V gene: TRBV27; D gene: TRBD1; CDR3 protein: CASSAGQRNTEAFF
V gene: TRBV5-5; D gene: .; CDR3 protein: CASSLDLYNEQFF
V gene: TRBV29-1; D gene: .; CDR3 protein: CSVEAGTYEQYF
V gene: TRBV19; D gene: TRBD2; CDR3 protein: CASRRRGGGGNYNEQFF
V gene: TRBV3-1/TRBV3-2; D gene: .; CDR3 protein: CASSRQYLSMNTEAFF
V gene: TRBV6-6; D gene: .; CDR3 protein: CASTWTASSGNTIYF
V gene: TRBV12-3/TRBV12-4; D gene: .; CDR3 protein: CASSGGDYGYTF
V gene: TRBV5-1; D gene: .; CDR3 protein: CASNSTANYGYTF
V gene: TRBV19; D gene: TRBD2; CDR3 protein: CASRGSGTDTQYF
V gene: TRBV29-1; D gene: .; CDR3 protein: CSVDKTGVKNIQYF
V gene: TRBV21-1; D gene: .; CDR3 protein: CASSKSSEYGTDTQYF
V gene: TRBV6-5; D gene: .; CDR3 protein: CASSYPSISGNTIYF